The 7 T cell receptor beta chains listed next were all sequenced from one sample in a study of OX40 agonist ivuxolimab in advanced cancers. Assay used: immunoSEQ multiplex PCR; TCRdb lists only in-frame clones, some missing. The table shows roughly 120,000 clones, with under 95% occurring only once. The material sequenced was CD4+ or CD8+ T cells sorted from blood, taken in a trial of the OX40 agonist ivuxolimab. All receptors derive from an adult with an advanced solid tumor such as melanoma, head and neck, liver or kidney cancer.

This clone came up once. The rearrangement joins TRBV7-9 to TRBJ2-5; 7 bases are a match to TRBD1. The end of the DNA aligns better with TRBJ2-7, so the J call may be wrong. This CDR3 contains 15 residues. Germline CDR1 SEHNR, CDR2 FQNEAQ (reference sequence). DNA of the CDR3: TGTGCCAGCAGCCCGTTGACAGGGCCTTCCTACGAGCAGTACTTC. Amino acid sequence: CASSPLTGPSYEQYF.

The count of this clone is one. V and J are TRBV28 and TRBJ1-5, with TRBD1 as a possible D gene (6 bases). The CDR3 is made up of 15 amino acids. Germline CDR1 reads MDHEN; CDR2 reads SYDVKM. Between the trimmed V and J ends, which lost 4 bases and 11 bases, there was a span of 21 bases. CDR3 coding DNA: TGTGCCAGCAGTTCGATCTACAGGGCGGGCACGGCCCAGCATTTT. It codes for CASSSIYRAGTAQHF.

The genes are TRBV10-3 and TRBJ1-4; 12 bases match TRBD1. V lost 6 bases, J lost 5 bases, and 13 bases stayed unmatched. Germline V lookup: CDR1 ENHRY, CDR2 SYGVKD. The CDR3 totals 18 residues. The chain's CDR3 is CAIRPDRGQGAGNEKLFF. In DNA, the CDR3 is TGTGCCATCAGACCAGATCGGGGACAGGGGGCGGGGAATGAAAAACTGTTTTTT.

This chain connects TRBV10-3 to TRBJ2-1, with 8 nucleotides matching TRBD1. The trim removed 11 bases at V and 9 bases at J, leaving 15 bases unmatched. The CDR3 runs to 14 residues. The germline CDR1 and CDR2 sequences are ENHRY and SYGVKD. The CDR3, as DNA: TGTGCCGTCACGATCAATCAGGGGGCCGGTGAGCAGTTCTTC. Protein product: CAVTINQGAGEQFF.

The chain has TRBV28 and TRBJ2-3, with a tentative D call TRBD2 (5 bases). The V end lost 3 bases, the J end lost 1 base, and 8 bases lay between the germline ends. The CDR3 sequence is 14 residues long. CDR1 MDHEN and CDR2 SYDVKM come from the germline V gene. CDR3 sequence: CASSFSSGTDTQYF. In nucleotides, the CDR3 is TGTGCCAGCAGTTTTAGTAGCGGCACAGATACGCAGTATTTT.

The gene calls are TRBV9 and TRBJ2-1; TRBD2 is a possible D gene (6 bases). V lost 6 bases and J 7 bases, leaving 11 bases between the germline ends. Germline-derived CDR1 and CDR2 are SGDLS and YYNGEE. The CDR3 extends over 12 amino acids. For the CDR3, the DNA is TGTGCCAGCACCGGGAGCAGGAATGAGCAGTTCTTC. Protein: CASTGSRNEQFF.

About this clone itself: Relative to the germline gene, one junction end is altered; a read error may explain this. The CDR3 loop is CAISESRTSGTYEQYF. CDR3 in DNA: TGTGCCATCAGTGAGTCGCGGACTAGCGGTACCTACGAGCAGTACTTC. The V call is TRBV6-1, the J call TRBJ2-7; TRBD2 aligns across 10 bases. Germline CDR1 MNHNS, CDR2 SASEGT. The CDR3 is 16 residues long.